A single sample gave rise to the 12 T cell receptor beta chains below, sequenced in a study of metastatic and nonmetastatic thyroid tumors. TCRdb ran MiXCR on the PCR reads. The sample holds approximately 90,000 clones, 9.5% to 15% seen once. Thyroid surgery took place with no prior treatment in any patient. Sequencing was carried out using blood. These receptors all come from a female donor with papillary thyroid cancer or a benign thyroid nodule (not recorded which). Some clones in this sample may be carry-over from other donors' samples.

This clone was recorded at least ten times. The chain joins TRBV20-1 to TRBJ2-1; no clear D. This CDR3 region has 14 residues. CDR1 DFQATT and CDR2 SNEGSKA come from the germline V gene (reference sequence). V was shortened by 6 bases and J by 0 bases, with 12 bases between the two germline ends. CDR3 in amino acids: CSAEDATSYNEQFF. For the CDR3, the DNA is TGCAGTGCGGAAGACGCTACCTCCTACAATGAGCAGTTCTTC.

This clone was picked up many times. The chain is built from TRBV7-2 and TRBJ2-2, with D unresolved. V lost 4 bases and J lost 6, with 9 bases in between. Germline V lookup: CDR1 SGHTA, CDR2 FQGNSA. The CDR3 extends over 13 amino acids. The CDR3 bases are TGTGCCAGCAGCTCACACCTGGCCGGGGAGCTGTTTTTT. Protein sequence: CASSSHLAGELFF. Supplemented by reference TRBV7-2 and TRBJ2-2, the full variable domain reads GAGVSQSPSNKVTEKGKDVELRCDPISGHTALYWYRQSLGQGLEFLIYFQGNSAPDKSGLPSDRFSAERTGGSVSTLTIQRTQQEDSAVYLCASSSHLAGELFFGEGSRLTVL.

The V gene is TRBV11-2, the J gene TRBJ2-6, with unresolved D. The V end was cut by 5 bases, the J end by 0 bases, with 8 bases between. The V gene's germline CDR1 is SGHAT and CDR2 FQNNGV. This CDR3 contains 15 residues. The CDR3 loop is CASSATASGANVLTF. The CDR3 coding sequence is TGTGCCAGCAGCGCTACAGCCTCTGGGGCCAACGTCCTGACTTTC. Full variable domain (rest looked up from reference TRBV11-2 and TRBJ2-6): EAGVAQSPRYKIIEKRQSVAFWCNPISGHATLYWYQQILGQGPKLLIQFQNNGVVDDSQLPKDRFSAERLKGVDSTLKIQPAKLEDSAVYLCASSATASGANVLTFGAGSRLTVL.

This clone has ten or more counts. The J gene is TRBJ2-7, the V gene TRBV6-2 or TRBV6-3, with D possibly being TRBD2 (6 bases). There are 13 residues in the CDR3. Deletions cut 2 bases from V and 4 bases from J, with 9 bases between. Germline lookup yields CDR1 MNHEY and CDR2 SVGEGT. The CDR3 spells CASSYGRGYEQYF. The CDR3 DNA follows: TGTGCCAGCAGTTACGGCCGGGGGTACGAGCAGTACTTC.

About this clone itself: A read error may explain this, as a much larger clone is one base away. The CDR3 coding sequence is TGTGCCAGCAGCCGAGGCGGGAGTGCCGATACGCAGTATTTT. The encoded protein is CASSRGGSADTQYF. V gene TRBV3-1 combines with J gene TRBJ2-3, with TRBD2 identical over 7 bases. This CDR3 has 14 amino acids. V lost 4 bases and J lost 6; bases outside the gene matches: 7. Germline values: CDR1 LGHDT, CDR2 YNNKEL (reference sequence).

The V and J genes are TRBV2 and TRBJ2-7, with a possible D match to TRBD1 (7 bases). The V end lost 6 bases, the J end lost 4 bases, and 19 bases lay between the germline ends. There are 15 residues in the CDR3. Germline CDR1 reads SNHLY; CDR2 reads FYNNEI. The chain's CDR3 is CASRVDREEVYEQYF. As DNA, the CDR3 is TGTGCCAGCAGGGTAGACAGGGAGGAGGTATACGAGCAGTACTTC.

Comments on this clone: Given a much more abundant clone one base away, this may be a read error. This chain joins TRBV20-1 and TRBJ2-5; D not resolved. The CDR3 length is 12 residues. V was clipped by 5 bases and J by 1 base, with 8 bases between them. The germline V gene has CDR1 DFQATT and CDR2 SNEGSKA (reference sequence). The CDR3 is CSARWSQETQYF. In nucleotides, the CDR3 is TGCAGTGCTCGATGGAGCCAAGAGACCCAGTACTTC.

This clone was seen ten or more times. The chain uses TRBV28 and TRBJ2-2, with D tentatively TRBD2 (7 bases). V lost 7 bases, J lost 6 bases, and 21 bases lay in between. The germline gives CDR1 MDHEN, CDR2 SYDVKM. This CDR3 has 16 residues. The CDR3 loop reads CASILTGGRSAGELFF. The CDR3 DNA reads as TGTGCCAGCATTCTGACCGGGGGGCGTTCGGCCGGGGAGCTGTTTTTT.

In this sample, this clone turned up many times. This specimen includes other DNA sequences encoding the same CDR3. V is TRBV3-1 and J is TRBJ2-1, with D possibly TRBD2 on 6 matching bases. Germline V CDR1 and CDR2: LGHDT, YNNKEL (reference sequence). Trimming left V 0 bases short and J 7 bases short, with 19 bases between. The CDR3 is made up of 17 amino acids. The CDR3 nucleotides are TGTGCCAGCAGCCAAGAGGAGGGACTGCGGTACAATAATGAGCAGTTCTTC. Its protein is CASSQEEGLRYNNEQFF.

This clone was observed many times. This sequence joins TRBV28 and TRBJ1-2; 10 nucleotides align to TRBD1. The CDR3 loop spans 14 amino acids. With V trimmed by 3 bases and J by 7 bases, 5 bases remained unmatched. Germline CDR1 MDHEN, CDR2 SYDVKM. In DNA form, the CDR3 reads TGTGCCAGCAGTTTTGACAGGGGGCTATCTGGCTACACCTTC. Its translation: CASSFDRGLSGYTF.

V gene TRBV6-5 combines with J gene TRBJ2-7; possibly TRBD1 or TRBD2 for D (6 bases each). Trimming took 2 bases from V and 3 from J, leaving 14 bases between them. CDR1 MNHEY and CDR2 SVGAGI come from the germline V gene. The CDR3 is 15 amino acids. The CDR3 loop is CASSYPGALVYEQYF. In nucleotides, the CDR3 is TGTGCCAGCAGTTACCCGGGGGCTCTTGTCTACGAGCAGTACTTC.

This clone was observed at least ten times. The V and J genes are TRBV2 and TRBJ2-7; D is ambiguous. From germline, CDR1 is SNHLY and CDR2 FYNNEI. The CDR3 spans 14 residues. V was clipped by 2 bases and J by 4 bases, with 12 bases between them. CDR3 in DNA: TGTGCCAGCAGTGAAACGCGGCCCCTGTACGAGCAGTACTTC. As protein: CASSETRPLYEQYF.